A selection of T cell receptor beta chains follows, all from one sample in a study of untreated major depressive disorder. The repertoire was sequenced with immunoSEQ multiplex PCR; TCRdb's copy has only in-frame clones and lacks some. The sample lists 10,000 to 15,000 clones; about 90% were seen once. Sequencing input: CD4+ T cells from PBMCs. These receptors were collected from a man between 25 and 39 years old with major depressive disorder. Both conserved end residues are part of each CDR3. D genes are given only for firm matches. Where a row states a size, it is once, few, many or the class of an expanded clone; other rows omit it.

>TRBD1|15|TRBV9|NA|TRBJ2-7
CASSVAGDRDYEQYF
TGTGCCAGCAGCGTAGCCGGGGACAGGGACTACGAGCAGTACTTC
>TRBD2|17|TRBV4-1|NA|TRBJ2-4
CASSQAGREGTKNIQYF
TGCGCCAGCAGCCAAGCTGGCAGGGAGGGCACCAAAAACATTCAGTACTTC
>NA|15|TRBV2|few|TRBJ1-6
CASSPREGSSSPLHF
TGTGCCAGCAGCCCCCGGGAGGGAAGTAGTTCACCCCTCCACTTT
>NA|13|TRBV28|NA|TRBJ2-3
CASSAGRQYTQYF
TGTGCCAGCAGTGCGGGACGGCAATATACGCAGTATTTT
>NA|17|TRBV10-3|NA|TRBJ2-1
CATSRQGGRRGNNEQFF
TGTGCCACCTCAAGACAGGGTGGAAGGAGGGGGAACAATGAGCAGTTCTTC
>NA|14|TRBV16|NA|TRBJ1-1
CASSQSAGSTEAFF
TGTGCCAGCAGCCAATCGGCGGGGTCGACTGAAGCTTTCTTT
>NA|13|TRBV10-3|NA|TRBJ1-5
CAISDTSNQPQHF
TGTGCCATCAGTGATACAAGCAATCAGCCCCAGCATTTT
>NA|13|TRBV2|NA|TRBJ1-1
CASSLRENTEAFF
TGTGCCAGCAGCCTCAGGGAGAACACTGAAGCTTTCTTT
>TRBD2|15|TRBV2|NA|TRBJ2-4
CASTRLSGGSNIQYF
TGTGCCAGCACCCGACTTAGCGGGGGGTCCAACATTCAGTACTTC
>TRBD1|13|TRBV28|NA|TRBJ2-5
CASSPGQGSTQYF
TGTGCCAGCAGCCCCGGACAGGGGTCGACCCAGTACTTC
>TRBD1|16|TRBV14|NA|TRBJ1-2
CASSQTPGQTNYGYTF
TGTGCCAGCAGCCAGACACCGGGACAGACTAACTATGGCTACACCTTC
>NA|13|TRBV4-2|NA|TRBJ2-3
CASSQDPGSTQYF
TGTGCCAGCAGCCAAGACCCCGGAAGTACGCAGTATTTT
>TRBD1|17|TRBV30|once|TRBJ1-4
CAWSVGGGPATNEKLFF
TGTGCCTGGAGTGTAGGAGGGGGCCCAGCAACTAATGAAAAACTGTTTTTT
>NA|12|TRBV2|NA|TRBJ1-4
CASNREGEKLFF
TGTGCCAGCAACCGCGAGGGTGAAAAACTGTTTTTT
>NA|15|TRBV18|NA|TRBJ2-1
CASSPFSDRPNEQFF
TGTGCCAGCTCACCGTTCTCGGACAGACCCAATGAGCAGTTCTTC
>NA|13|TRBV6-6|NA|TRBJ1-6
CASIQGRNSPLHF
TGTGCCAGCATACAGGGAAGGAATTCACCCCTCCACTTT
>TRBD1|10|TRBV30|NA|TRBJ1-2
CALQGYGYTF
TGTGCCTTACAGGGGTATGGCTACACCTTC
>TRBD1|16|TRBV18|NA|TRBJ1-1
CASSSLRGRGNTEAFF
TGTGCCAGCTCCTCATTGAGGGGGCGAGGAAACACTGAAGCTTTCTTT
>TRBD1|17|TRBV7-8|once|TRBJ1-4
CASSSRTGTGTNEKLFF
TGTGCCAGCAGCTCTCGGACAGGCACGGGGACTAATGAAAAACTGTTTTTT
>TRBD1|15|TRBV19|once|TRBJ2-7
CASSIGRGQGYEQYF
TGTGCCAGTAGTATCGGCAGGGGGCAAGGCTACGAGCAGTACTTC
>TRBD2|16|TRBV13|NA|TRBJ2-3
CASSFRLAGVTDTQYF
TGTGCCAGCAGTTTCCGACTAGCGGGAGTAACAGATACGCAGTATTTT
>NA|12|TRBV5-1|NA|TRBJ2-2
CASRTETGELFF
TGCGCCAGCAGGACAGAAACCGGGGAGCTGTTTTTT